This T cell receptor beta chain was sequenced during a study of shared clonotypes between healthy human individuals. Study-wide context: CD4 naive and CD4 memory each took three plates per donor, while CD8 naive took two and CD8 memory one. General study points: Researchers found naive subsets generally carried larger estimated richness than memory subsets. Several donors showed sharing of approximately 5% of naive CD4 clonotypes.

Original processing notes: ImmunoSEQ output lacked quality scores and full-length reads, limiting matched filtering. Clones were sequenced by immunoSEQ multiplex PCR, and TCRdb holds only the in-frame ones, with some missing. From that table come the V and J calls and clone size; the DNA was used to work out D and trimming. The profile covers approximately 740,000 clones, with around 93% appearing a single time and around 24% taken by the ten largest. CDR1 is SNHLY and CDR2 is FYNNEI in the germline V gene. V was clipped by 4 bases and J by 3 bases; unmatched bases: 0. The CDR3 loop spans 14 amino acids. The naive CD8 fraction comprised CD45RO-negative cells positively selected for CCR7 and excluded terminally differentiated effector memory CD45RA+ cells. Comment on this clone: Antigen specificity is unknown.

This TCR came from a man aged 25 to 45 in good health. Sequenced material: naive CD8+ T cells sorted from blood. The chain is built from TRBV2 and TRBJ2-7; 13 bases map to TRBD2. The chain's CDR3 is CASSGTSGGYEQYF. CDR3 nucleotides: TGTGCCAGCAGTGGGACTAGCGGGGGCTACGAGCAGTACTTC.